What follows are 3 T cell receptor beta chains derived from one specimen sequenced in a study of T cells in women clearing cervical HPV infection (dated by TCRdb to the late 2010s). Library method: the immunoSEQ multiplex PCR assay. In its TCRdb copy, this immuneACCESS table keeps in-frame sequences only and misses some clones. Where compared with another copy, unresolved V genes explain less than half of these, and the others have no known cause. The data table for this sample lists 40,000 to 60,000 clones. The top ten hold about 0.94% of the sample. The sequenced sample consisted of blood buffy coat. The receptors derive from a woman between 18 and 70 years old with a cervical HPV16 infection that either progressed to CIN3+ or cleared (not recorded which).

A word on this clone: Read data end 3 residues before the CDR3 end; the end is taken from the germline J gene. The J gene is TRBJ2-7, the V gene TRBV2; D is unclear. From germline, CDR1 is SNHLY and CDR2 FYNNEI. CDR3 length: 13 residues. V was clipped by 3 bases and J by 0 bases, with 6 bases between them. The part of the CDR3 DNA that was read is TGTGCCAGCAGTGAGCGGAGCTCCTACGAG. This translates into CASSERSSYE. The complete CDR3 protein is CASSERSSYEQYF.

On this clone itself: The read gets to within 3 residues of the CDR3 end, and the germline J gene fills in the rest. The V gene is TRBV28, the J gene TRBJ2-6, with a weak D call TRBD2 (5 bases). Trimming removed 3 bases at V and 3 bases at J, with 12 bases between. CDR3 size: 16 residues. CDR1 and CDR2 (germline): MDHEN, SYDVKM. The DNA read from the CDR3 is TGTGCCAGCAGTTTTGAGGGTCAGTTTGGGGCCAACGTC. Residues: CASSFEGQFGANV. The complete CDR3 protein is CASSFEGQFGANVLTF.

Remarks on this clone: Sequencing ends 3 residues short of the CDR3 end; the germline J gene provides the rest. The chain combines TRBV19 with TRBJ1-5; the D is unclear. CDR3 length: 15 residues. Trimming cost V 3 bases and J 1 base, with 10 bases left between them. The V gene's germline CDR1 is LNHDA and CDR2 SQIVND (reference sequence). CDR3 DNA (partial): TGTGCCAGTAGTATCGCCCGGGGAAGCAATCAGCCC. It yields the protein CASSIARGSNQP. The CDR3 as a whole reads CASSIARGSNQPQHF.